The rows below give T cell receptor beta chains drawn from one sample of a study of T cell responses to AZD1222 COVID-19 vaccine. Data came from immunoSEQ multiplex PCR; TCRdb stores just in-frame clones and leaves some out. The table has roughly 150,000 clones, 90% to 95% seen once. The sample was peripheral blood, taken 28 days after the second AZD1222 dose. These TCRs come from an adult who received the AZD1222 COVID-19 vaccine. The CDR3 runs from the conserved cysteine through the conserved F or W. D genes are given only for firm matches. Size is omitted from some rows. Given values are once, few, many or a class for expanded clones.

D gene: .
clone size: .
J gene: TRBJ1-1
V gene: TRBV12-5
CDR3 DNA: TGTGCTAGTGGTTTGGAAGTGAACACTGAAGCTTTCTTT
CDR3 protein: CASGLEVNTEAFF

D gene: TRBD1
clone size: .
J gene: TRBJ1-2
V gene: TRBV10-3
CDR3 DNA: TGTGCCATCAGTGAGACGATGGACAGGGGCCGGGGCTACACCTTC
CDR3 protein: CAISETMDRGRGYTF

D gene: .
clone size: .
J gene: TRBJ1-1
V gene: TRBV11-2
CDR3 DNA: TGTGCCAGCAGCGCCAGGGTAGCAGGCACTGAAGCTTTCTTT
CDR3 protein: CASSARVAGTEAFF

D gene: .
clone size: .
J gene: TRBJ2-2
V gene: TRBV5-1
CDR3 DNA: TGCGCCAGCAGCTTGGCCAATTTAAACACCGGGGAGCTGTTTTTT
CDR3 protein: CASSLANLNTGELFF

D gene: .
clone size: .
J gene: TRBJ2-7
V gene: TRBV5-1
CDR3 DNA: TGCGCCAGCAGCTTGCAGGCTAGCTCCTACGAGCAGTACTTC
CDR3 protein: CASSLQASSYEQYF

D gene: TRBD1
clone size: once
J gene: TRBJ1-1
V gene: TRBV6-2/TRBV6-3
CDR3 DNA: TGTGCCAGCAGTTACTTTGGCAGGGGGTTCGGGAGGACTGAAGCTTTCTTT
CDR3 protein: CASSYFGRGFGRTEAFF

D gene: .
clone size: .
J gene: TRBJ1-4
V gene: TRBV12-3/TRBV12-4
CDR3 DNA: TGTGCCAGCAGTTTAAGCAATAATGAAAAACTGTTTTTT
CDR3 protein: CASSLSNNEKLFF

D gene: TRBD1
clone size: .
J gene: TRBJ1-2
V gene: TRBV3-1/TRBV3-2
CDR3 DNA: TGTGCCAGCAGCCCACGACAGGGAGTCTATGGCTACACCTTC
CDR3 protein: CASSPRQGVYGYTF

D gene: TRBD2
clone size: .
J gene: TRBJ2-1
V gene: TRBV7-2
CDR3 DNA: TGTGCCAGCAGCTTAGCGGCTAGCGGAGACAATGAGCAGTTCTTC
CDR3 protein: CASSLAASGDNEQFF

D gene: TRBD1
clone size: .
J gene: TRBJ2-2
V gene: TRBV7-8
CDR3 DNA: TGTGCCAGCATGGCACAAAGGACAGGGGGCGGTGGCGGGGAGCTGTTTTTT
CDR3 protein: CASMAQRTGGGGGELFF

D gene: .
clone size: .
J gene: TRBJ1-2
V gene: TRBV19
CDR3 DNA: TGTGCCAGTAGTGTGGGGGGGTACAACTATGGCTACACCTTC
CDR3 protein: CASSVGGYNYGYTF

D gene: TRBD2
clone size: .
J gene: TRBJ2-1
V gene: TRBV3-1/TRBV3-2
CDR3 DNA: TGTGCCAGCAGCCTTAGCGGGAGGGAAAAGAGTGAGCAGTTCTTC
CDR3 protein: CASSLSGREKSEQFF

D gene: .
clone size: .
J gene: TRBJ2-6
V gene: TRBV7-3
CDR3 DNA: TGTGCCAGCAGCAGATCCTCTGGGGCCAACGTCCTGACTTTC
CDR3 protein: CASSRSSGANVLTF

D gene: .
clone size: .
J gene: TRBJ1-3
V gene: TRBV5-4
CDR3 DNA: TGTGCCAGCAGCTTGGGGCCTGGGGCTGGAAACACCATATATTTT
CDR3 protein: CASSLGPGAGNTIYF

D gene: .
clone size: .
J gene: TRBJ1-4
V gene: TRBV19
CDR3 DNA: TGTGCCAGTAAGCGACACCCTAATGAAAAACTGTTTTTT
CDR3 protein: CASKRHPNEKLFF

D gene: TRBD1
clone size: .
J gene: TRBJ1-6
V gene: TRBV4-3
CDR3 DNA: TGCGCCAGCAGCCAACTTCAGGGACAGGGAAATTCACCCCTCCACTTT
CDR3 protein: CASSQLQGQGNSPLHF

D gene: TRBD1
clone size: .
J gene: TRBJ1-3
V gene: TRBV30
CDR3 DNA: TGTGCCTGGAGAAGGCTTCCGGACAGGACCGGAAACACCATATATTTT
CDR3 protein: CAWRRLPDRTGNTIYF

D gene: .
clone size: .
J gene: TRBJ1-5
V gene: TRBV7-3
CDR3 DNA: TGTGCCAGCAGCTTGGGGGCAGGCAATCAGCCCCAGCATTTT
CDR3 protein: CASSLGAGNQPQHF

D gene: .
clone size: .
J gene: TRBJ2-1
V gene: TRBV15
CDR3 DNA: TGTGCCACCAGCAGTAACTCACCCTCGGATGAGCAGTTCTTC
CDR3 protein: CATSSNSPSDEQFF

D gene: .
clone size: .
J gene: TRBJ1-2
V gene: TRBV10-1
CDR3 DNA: TGCGCCAGCAGTCCCGGGCCCCTTGTAGGCTACACCTTC
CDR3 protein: CASSPGPLVGYTF

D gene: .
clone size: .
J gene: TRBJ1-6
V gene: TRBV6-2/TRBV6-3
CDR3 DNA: TGTGCCAGCAGTTACGGGAATTCCTATAATTCACCCCTCCACTTT
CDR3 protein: CASSYGNSYNSPLHF

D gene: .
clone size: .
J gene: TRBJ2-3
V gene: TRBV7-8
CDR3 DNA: TGTGCCAGCAGCTTAAAGCGACGACTAGGGCGAGGCACAGATACGCAGTATTTT
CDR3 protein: CASSLKRRLGRGTDTQYF

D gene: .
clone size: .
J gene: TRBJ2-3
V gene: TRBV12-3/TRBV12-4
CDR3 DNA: TGTGCCAGCAGTTTCATTCAAGATACGCAGTATTTT
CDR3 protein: CASSFIQDTQYF

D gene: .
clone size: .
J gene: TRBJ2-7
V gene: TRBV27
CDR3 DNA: TGTGCCAGCACGGTTACGGCCAGTTCCTACGAGCAGTACTTC
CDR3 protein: CASTVTASSYEQYF

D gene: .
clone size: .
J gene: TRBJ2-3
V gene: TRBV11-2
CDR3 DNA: TGTGCCAGCAGCTTAGATAACAGGGCTAGCACAGATACGCAGTATTTT
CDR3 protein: CASSLDNRASTDTQYF

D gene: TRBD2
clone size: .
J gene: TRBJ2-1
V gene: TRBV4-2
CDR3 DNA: TGTGCCAGCAGACATGGGGTAGCGGGGACTGGGGGCAATGAGCAGTTCTTC
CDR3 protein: CASRHGVAGTGGNEQFF

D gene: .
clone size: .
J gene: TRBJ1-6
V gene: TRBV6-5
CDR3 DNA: TGTGCCAGCAGTACTGCCTTTGGTAACCCCCTCCACTTT
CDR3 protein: CASSTAFGNPLHF

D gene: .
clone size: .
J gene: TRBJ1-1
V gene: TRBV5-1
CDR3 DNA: TGCGCCAGCAGCTACGGGGGGACGGAGAACACTGAAGCTTTCTTT
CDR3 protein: CASSYGGTENTEAFF

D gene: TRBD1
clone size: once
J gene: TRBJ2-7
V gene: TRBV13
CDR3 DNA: TGTGCCAGCAGCACCCGGGACAGGGGGACCTACGAGCAGTACTTC
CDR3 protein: CASSTRDRGTYEQYF

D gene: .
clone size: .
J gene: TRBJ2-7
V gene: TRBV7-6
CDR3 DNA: TGTGCCAGCAGCTTAGGAGGCCGGCTAGGCGATGCCTACGAGCAGTACTTC
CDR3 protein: CASSLGGRLGDAYEQYF

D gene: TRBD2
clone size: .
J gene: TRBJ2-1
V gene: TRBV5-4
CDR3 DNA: TGTGCCAGCAGCTTAGGGGCTAGCGGGGCCGAAGTGGGCAATGAGCAGTTCTTC
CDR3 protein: CASSLGASGAEVGNEQFF

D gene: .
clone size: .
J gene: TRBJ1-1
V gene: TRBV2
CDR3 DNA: TGTGCCAGCACTATCCGAAACACTGAAGCTTTCTTT
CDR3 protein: CASTIRNTEAFF

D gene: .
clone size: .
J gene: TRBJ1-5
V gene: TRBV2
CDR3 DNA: TGTGCCAGCAGTTTTGGGCAAACTAGCAATCAGCCCCAGCATTTT
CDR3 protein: CASSFGQTSNQPQHF

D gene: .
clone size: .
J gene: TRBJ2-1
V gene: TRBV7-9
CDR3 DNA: TGTGCCAGCAGCTTAGTGGGCCTTGGGGACAATGAGCAGTTCTTC
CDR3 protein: CASSLVGLGDNEQFF

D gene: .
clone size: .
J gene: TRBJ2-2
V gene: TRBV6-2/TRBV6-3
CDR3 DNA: TGTGCCAGCAGTCCCGTAGCGACCGGGGAGCTGTTTTTT
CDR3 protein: CASSPVATGELFF